The present T cell receptor beta chain was sequenced within a study of cytomegalovirus exposure and HLA in healthy donors. The wider study: Earlier findings included approximately 120 million unique TCR beta sequences obtained from 150 million to 200 million T cells. Early released data had 80 million or so unique TCRs, all coming from HLA-typed donors.

V was shortened by 0 bases and J by 7 bases, with 17 bases between the two germline ends. Germline V gene lookup returns CDR1 SGDLS and CDR2 YYNGEE. The CDR3 has 16 amino acids. This PCR relied on a set of 60 Vbeta primers and 13 Jbeta primers. Clones were read by immunoSEQ multiplex PCR, and TCRdb kept only the in-frame ones, dropping some. Recorded for this sample: roughly 75,000 clones. The donors were healthy bone marrow donors. Nominally healthy donors were sampled, though unrecorded immune exposures were likely. The clonotype was recovered from a man aged 40-55 years in good health and CMV-seronegative. V is TRBV9 and J is TRBJ2-1; D is possibly TRBD1 (5 bases). Source material: PBMCs. The CDR3 here is CASSVASWQGLNEQFF. The CDR3 bases are TGTGCCAGCAGCGTAGCTTCCTGGCAGGGCCTTAATGAGCAGTTCTTC.